This TCR beta chain was observed in a study of blood T cell repertoires in COVID-19. For the study at large: There were acute and convalescent COVID-19 samples, and they came from the United States, Italy and Spain. PBMCs, B-cell-depleted T cells, or T cells were the source of the cDNA or gDNA that made up the material.

Cohort 3 recovery required two negative PCRs, clearance, or symptom resolution. The CDR3 length is 12 residues. Trimming took 3 bases from V and 6 from J, leaving 5 bases between them. Germline V gene data show CDR1 as SNHLY and CDR2 as FYNNEI. Here immunoSEQ multiplex PCR was the method, and the copy in TCRdb shows in-frame clones only, minus some. Among 300,000 to 350,000 clones listed, around nine tenths were seen once. The clonotype originates from a woman aged 25 to 45 who had recovered from COVID-19. The rearrangement uses TRBV2 and TRBJ2-2; the D is unclear. The specimen sequenced was PBMCs or T cells enriched from blood (not recorded which). The CDR3 region has the DNA TGTGCCAGCAGTGATAGTGCCGGGGAGCTGTTTTTT. Protein sequence: CASSDSAGELFF.